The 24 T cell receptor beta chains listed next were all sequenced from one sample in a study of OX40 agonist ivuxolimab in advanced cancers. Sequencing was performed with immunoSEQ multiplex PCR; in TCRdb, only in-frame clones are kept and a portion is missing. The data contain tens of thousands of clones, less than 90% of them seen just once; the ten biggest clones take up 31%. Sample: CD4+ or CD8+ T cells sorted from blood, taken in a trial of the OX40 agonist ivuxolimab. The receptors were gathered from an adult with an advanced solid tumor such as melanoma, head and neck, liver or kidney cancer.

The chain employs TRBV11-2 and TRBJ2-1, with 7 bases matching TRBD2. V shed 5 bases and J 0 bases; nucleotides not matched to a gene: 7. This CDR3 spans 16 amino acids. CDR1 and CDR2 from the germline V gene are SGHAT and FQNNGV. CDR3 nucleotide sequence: TGTGCCAGCAGCCTCCCGGGCGGGAGCTCCTACAATGAGCAGTTCTTC. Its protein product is CASSLPGGSSYNEQFF. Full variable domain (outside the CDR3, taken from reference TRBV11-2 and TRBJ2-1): EAGVAQSPRYKIIEKRQSVAFWCNPISGHATLYWYQQILGQGPKLLIQFQNNGVVDDSQLPKDRFSAERLKGVDSTLKIQPAKLEDSAVYLCASSLPGGSSYNEQFFGPGTRLTVL.

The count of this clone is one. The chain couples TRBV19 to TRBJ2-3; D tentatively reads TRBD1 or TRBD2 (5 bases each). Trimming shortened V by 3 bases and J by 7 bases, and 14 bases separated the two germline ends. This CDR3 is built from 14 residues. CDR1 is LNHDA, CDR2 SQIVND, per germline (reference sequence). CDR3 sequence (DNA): TGTGCCAGTAGTATCCGGGACCCACCTAATACGCAGTATTTT. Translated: CASSIRDPPNTQYF.

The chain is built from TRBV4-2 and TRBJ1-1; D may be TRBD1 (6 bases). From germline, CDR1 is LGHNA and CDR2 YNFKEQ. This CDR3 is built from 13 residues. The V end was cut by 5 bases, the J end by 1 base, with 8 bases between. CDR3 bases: TGTGCCAGCAGCTTGGGACAGAACACTGAAGCTTTCTTT. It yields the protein CASSLGQNTEAFF.

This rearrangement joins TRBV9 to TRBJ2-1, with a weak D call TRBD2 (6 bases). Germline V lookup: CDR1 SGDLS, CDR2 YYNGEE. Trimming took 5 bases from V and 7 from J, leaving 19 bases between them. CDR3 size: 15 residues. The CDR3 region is CASRSEGRSWNEQFF. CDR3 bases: TGTGCCAGCAGGTCGGAGGGTAGGAGTTGGAATGAGCAGTTCTTC.

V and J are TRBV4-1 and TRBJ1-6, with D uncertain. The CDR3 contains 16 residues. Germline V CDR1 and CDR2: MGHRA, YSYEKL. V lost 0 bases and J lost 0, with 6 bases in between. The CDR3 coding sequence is TGCGCCAGCAGCCAAGAACGGGGCTCCTATAATTCACCCCTCCACTTT. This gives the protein CASSQERGSYNSPLHF.

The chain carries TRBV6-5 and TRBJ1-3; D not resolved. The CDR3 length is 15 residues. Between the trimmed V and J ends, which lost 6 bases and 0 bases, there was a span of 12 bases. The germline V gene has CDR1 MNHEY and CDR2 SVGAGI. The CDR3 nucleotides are TGTGCCAGCAGGGCAGGAATTATCTCTGGAAACACCATATATTTT. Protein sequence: CASRAGIISGNTIYF.

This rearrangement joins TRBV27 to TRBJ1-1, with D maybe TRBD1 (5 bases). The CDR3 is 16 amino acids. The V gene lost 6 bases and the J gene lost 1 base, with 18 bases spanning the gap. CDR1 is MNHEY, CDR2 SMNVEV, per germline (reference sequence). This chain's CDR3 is CASSSWGFGGNTEAFF. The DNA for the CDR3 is TGTGCCAGCAGCTCGTGGGGGTTCGGGGGGAACACTGAAGCTTTCTTT.

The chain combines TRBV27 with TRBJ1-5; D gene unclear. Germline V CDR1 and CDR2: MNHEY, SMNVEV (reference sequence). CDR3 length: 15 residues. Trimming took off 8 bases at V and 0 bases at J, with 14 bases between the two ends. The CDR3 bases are TGTGCCAGCGGTCCGGGCCTCTATAGCAATCAGCCCCAGCATTTT. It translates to CASGPGLYSNQPQHF.

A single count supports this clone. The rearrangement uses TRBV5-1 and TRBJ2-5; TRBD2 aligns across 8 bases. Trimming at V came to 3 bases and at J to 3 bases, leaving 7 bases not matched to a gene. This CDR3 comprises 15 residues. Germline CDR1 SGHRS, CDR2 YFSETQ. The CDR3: CASSSGGLNEETQYF. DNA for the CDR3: TGCGCCAGCAGCTCGGGGGGGCTGAACGAAGAGACCCAGTACTTC.

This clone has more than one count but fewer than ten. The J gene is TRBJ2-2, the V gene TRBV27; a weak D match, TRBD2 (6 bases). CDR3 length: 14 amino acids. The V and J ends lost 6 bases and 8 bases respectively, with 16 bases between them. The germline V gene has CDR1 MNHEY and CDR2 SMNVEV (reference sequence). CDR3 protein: CASSLLAFGGELFF. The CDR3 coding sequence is TGTGCCAGCAGCCTACTAGCCTTTGGGGGGGAGCTGTTTTTT.

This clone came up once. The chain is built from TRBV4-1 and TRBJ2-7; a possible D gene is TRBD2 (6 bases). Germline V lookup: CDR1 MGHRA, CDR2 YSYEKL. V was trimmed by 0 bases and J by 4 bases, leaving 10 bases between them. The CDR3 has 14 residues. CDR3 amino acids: CASSQDPLAYEQYF. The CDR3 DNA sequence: TGCGCCAGCAGCCAAGATCCTCTAGCGTACGAGCAGTACTTC.

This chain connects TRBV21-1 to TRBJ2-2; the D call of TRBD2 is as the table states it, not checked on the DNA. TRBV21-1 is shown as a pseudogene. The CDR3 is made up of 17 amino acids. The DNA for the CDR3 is TGTGCCAGCAGCAACCTCGACCGGGACTTCAACACCGGGGAGCTGTTTTTT. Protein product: CASSNLDRDFNTGELFF.

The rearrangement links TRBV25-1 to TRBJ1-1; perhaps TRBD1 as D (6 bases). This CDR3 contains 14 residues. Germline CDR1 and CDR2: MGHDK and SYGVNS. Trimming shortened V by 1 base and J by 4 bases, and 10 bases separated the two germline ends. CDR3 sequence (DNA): TGTGCCAGCAGTGAATGGGGGGGCGGCACTGAAGCTTTCTTT. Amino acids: CASSEWGGGTEAFF. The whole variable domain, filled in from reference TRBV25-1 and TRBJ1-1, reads EADIYQTPRYLVIGTGKKITLECSQTMGHDKMYWYQQDPGMELHLIHYSYGVNSTEKGDLSSESTVSRIRTEHFPLTLESARPSHTSQYLCASSEWGGGTEAFFGQGTRLTVV.

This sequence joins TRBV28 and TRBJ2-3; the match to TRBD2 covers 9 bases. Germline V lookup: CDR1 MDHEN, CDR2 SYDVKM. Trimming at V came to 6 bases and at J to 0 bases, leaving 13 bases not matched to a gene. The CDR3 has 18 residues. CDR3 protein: CASSVSGGILVSTDTQYF. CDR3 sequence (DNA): TGTGCCAGCAGCGTGAGCGGGGGGATCCTGGTTAGCACAGATACGCAGTATTTT.

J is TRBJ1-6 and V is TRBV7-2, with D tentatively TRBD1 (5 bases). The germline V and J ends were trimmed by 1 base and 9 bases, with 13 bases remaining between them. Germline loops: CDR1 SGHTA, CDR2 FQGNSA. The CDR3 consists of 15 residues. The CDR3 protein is CASSLEAGGISPLHF. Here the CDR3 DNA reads TGTGCCAGCAGCTTAGAAGCGGGGGGGATTTCACCCCTCCACTTT.

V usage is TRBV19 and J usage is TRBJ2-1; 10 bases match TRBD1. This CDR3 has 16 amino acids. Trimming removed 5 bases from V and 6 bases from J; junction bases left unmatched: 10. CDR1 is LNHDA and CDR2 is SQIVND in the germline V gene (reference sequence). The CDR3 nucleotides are TGTGCCAGTAGTGGATCCCGGGACAGGGGAACCAATGAGCAGTTCTTC. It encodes CASSGSRDRGTNEQFF.

The CDR3 protein is CASSSMDRGAQPQHF. CDR3 nucleotide sequence: TGTGCCAGCAGTTCTATGGACAGGGGGGCTCAGCCCCAGCATTTT. The chain recombines TRBV27 with TRBJ1-5, with 10 nucleotides matching TRBD1. The CDR3 has 15 amino acids. With V trimmed by 4 bases and J by 6 bases, 6 bases remained unmatched. CDR1 and CDR2 (germline): MNHEY, SMNVEV (reference sequence).

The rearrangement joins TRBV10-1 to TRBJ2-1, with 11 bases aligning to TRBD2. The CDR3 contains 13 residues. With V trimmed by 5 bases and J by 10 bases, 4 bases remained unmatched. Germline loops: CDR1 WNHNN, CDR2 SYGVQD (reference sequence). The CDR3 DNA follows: TGCGCCAGCAGTTTTAGCGGGAGGGGGGAGCAGTTCTTC. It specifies CASSFSGRGEQFF.

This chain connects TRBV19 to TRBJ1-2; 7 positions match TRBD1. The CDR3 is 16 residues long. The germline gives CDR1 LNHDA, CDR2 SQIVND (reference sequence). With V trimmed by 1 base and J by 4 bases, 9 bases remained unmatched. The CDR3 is CASSIGRQGRGYGYTF. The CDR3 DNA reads TGTGCCAGTAGTATAGGAAGACAGGGCCGCGGCTATGGCTACACCTTC. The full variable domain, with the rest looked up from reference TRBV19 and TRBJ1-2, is DGGITQSPKYLFRKEGQNVTLSCEQNLNHDAMYWYRQDPGQGLRLIYYSQIVNDFQKGDIAEGYSVSREKKESFPLTVTSAQKNPTAFYLCASSIGRQGRGYGYTFGSGTRLTVV.

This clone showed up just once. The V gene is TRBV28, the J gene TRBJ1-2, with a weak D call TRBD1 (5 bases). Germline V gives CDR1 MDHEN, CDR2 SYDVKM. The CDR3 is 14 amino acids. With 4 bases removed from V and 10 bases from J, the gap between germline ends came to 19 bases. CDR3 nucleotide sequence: TGTGCCAGCAGTTCCCCTACAGGTCGGGAGTACTACACCTTC. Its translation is CASSSPTGREYYTF.

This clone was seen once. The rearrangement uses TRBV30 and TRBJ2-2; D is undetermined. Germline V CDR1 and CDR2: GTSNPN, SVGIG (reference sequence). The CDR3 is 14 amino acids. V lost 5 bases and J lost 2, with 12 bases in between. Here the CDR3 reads CAWDRIANTGELFF. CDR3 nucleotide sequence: TGTGCCTGGGATAGGATAGCTAACACCGGGGAGCTGTTTTTT. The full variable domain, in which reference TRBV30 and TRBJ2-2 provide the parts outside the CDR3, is SQTIHQWPATLVQPVGSPLSLECTVEGTSNPNLYWYRQAAGRGLQLLFYSVGIGQISSEVPQNLSASRPQDRQFILSSKKLLLSDSGFYLCAWDRIANTGELFFGEGSRLTVL.

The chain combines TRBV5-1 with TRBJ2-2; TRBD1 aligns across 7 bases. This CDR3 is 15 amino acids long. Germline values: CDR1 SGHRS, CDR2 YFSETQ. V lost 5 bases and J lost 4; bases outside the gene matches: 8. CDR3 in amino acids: CASRYGTARTGELFF. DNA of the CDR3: TGCGCCAGCAGATATGGGACAGCACGCACCGGGGAGCTGTTTTTT. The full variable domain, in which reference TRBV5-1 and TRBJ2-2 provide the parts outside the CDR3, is KAGVTQTPRYLIKTRGQQVTLSCSPISGHRSVSWYQQTPGQGLQFLFEYFSETQRNKGNFPGRFSGRQFSNSRSEMNVSTLELGDSALYLCASRYGTARTGELFFGEGSRLTVL.

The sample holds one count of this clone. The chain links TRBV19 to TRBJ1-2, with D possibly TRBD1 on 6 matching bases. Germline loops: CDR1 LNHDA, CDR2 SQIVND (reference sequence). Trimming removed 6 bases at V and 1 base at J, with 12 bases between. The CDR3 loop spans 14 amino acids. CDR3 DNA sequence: TGTGCCAGTAGAGGGGAACAGGGTAACTATGGCTACACCTTC. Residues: CASRGEQGNYGYTF.

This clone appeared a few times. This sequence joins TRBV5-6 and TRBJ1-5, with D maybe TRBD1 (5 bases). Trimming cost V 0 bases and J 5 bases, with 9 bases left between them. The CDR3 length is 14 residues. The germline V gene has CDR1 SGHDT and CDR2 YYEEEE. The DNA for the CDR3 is TGTGCCAGCAGCTTGGCCGGGGGTTATCAGCCCCAGCATTTT. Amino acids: CASSLAGGYQPQHF. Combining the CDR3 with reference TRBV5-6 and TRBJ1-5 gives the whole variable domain DAGVTQSPTHLIKTRGQQVTLRCSPKSGHDTVSWYQQALGQGPQFIFQYYEEEERQRGNFPDRFSGHQFPNYSSELNVNALLLGDSALYLCASSLAGGYQPQHFGDGTRLSIL.